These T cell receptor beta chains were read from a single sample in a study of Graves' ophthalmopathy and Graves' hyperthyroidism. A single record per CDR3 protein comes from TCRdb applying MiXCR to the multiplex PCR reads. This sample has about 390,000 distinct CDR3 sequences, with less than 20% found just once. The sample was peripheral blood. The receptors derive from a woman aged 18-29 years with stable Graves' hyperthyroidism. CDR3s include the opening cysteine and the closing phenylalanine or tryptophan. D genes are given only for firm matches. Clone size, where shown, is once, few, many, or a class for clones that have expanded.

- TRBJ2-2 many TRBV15 TGTGCCACCAGCAGAGAGAACACCGGGGAGCTGTTTTTT CATSRENTGELFF
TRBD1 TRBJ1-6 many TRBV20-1 TGCAGTGCTAGAGAAGACAGGGTGGGAAATAATTCACCCCTCCACTTT CSAREDRVGNNSPLHF
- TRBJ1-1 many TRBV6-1 TGTGCCAGCAGTGAAGCGGGACGGACTGAAGCTTTCTTT CASSEAGRTEAFF
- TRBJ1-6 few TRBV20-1 TGCAGTGCAGACTCCGGGACGATTCTACTATTT CSADSGTILLF
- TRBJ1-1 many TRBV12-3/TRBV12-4 TGTGCCAGCAACCCCGGGACCTACACTGAAGCTTTCTTT CASNPGTYTEAFF
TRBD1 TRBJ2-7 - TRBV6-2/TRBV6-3 TGTGCCAGCGAGGCCAGGGGGTCCTACGAGCAGTACTTC CASEARGSYEQYF
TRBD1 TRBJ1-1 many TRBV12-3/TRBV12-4 TGTGCCAGCAGCTCAACCGGACAGGGGGCGTATTTCTTT CASSSTGQGAYFF
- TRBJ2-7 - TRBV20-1 TGCAGTGCTAGGACAGACCGCTCCTACGAGCAGTACTTC CSARTDRSYEQYF
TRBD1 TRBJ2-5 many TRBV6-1 TGTGCCAGCACCCCCGACAGGGGGCGTTCGGAGAGAACCCAGTACTTC CASTPDRGRSERTQYF
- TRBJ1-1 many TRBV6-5 TGTGCCAGCAGTTACGGGAACAGCATGAACACTGAAGCTTTCTTT CASSYGNSMNTEAFF
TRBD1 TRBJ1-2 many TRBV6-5 TGTGCCAGCAGTAACCGACAGGGGGACTATGGCTACACCTTC CASSNRQGDYGYTF
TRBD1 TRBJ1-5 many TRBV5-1 TGCGCCAGCAGCTTAGGACAGGGGGGTACGAGCAATCAGCCCCAGCATTTT CASSLGQGGTSNQPQHF
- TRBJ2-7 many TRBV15 TGTGCCACCAGCAGAGATAAGGTCGTCGCCTACGAGCAGTACTTC CATSRDKVVAYEQYF
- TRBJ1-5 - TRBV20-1 TGCAGTGCCAGTTGGCAGGGGATTCAGCCCCAGCATTTT CSASWQGIQPQHF
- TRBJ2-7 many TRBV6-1 TGTGCCAGCAGTGAGCTGACTAGCTACGAGCAGTACTTC CASSELTSYEQYF
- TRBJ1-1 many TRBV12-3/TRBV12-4 TGTGCCAGCAGTTTTAGGATGATGCCCCTCACTGAAGCTTTCTTT CASSFRMMPLTEAFF
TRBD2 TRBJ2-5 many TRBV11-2 TGTGCCAGCAGCCCATTAGCGGGGGCCAAAGAGACCCAGTACTTC CASSPLAGAKETQYF
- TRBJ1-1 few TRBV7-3 TGTGCCAGCAGCTTAAATCAGCAGGATGAAGCTTTCTTT CASSLNQQDEAFF
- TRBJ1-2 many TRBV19 TGTGCCAGTAGTATAGCTCCTGGGTCGGCCTCAGGTGGCTACACCTTC CASSIAPGSASGGYTF
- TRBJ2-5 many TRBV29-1 TGCAGCTCATTAGGAGCGGGAGAGACCCAGTACTTC CSSLGAGETQYF
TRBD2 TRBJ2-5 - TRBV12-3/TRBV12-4 TGTGCCAGCAGAAAACTAGCGGGGGTATCCCAGTACTTC CASRKLAGVSQYF
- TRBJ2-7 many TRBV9 TGTGCCAGCAGCCAAGGGGAGAATGTTGGGTTTTACGAGCAGTACTTC CASSQGENVGFYEQYF
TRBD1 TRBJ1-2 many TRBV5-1 TGCGCCAGCAGCTTGGATGGGACAGGGGGTCGTTTCGGCTACACCTTC CASSLDGTGGRFGYTF
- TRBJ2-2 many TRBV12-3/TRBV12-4 TGTGCCAGCAGTCGGACGAGGCACGGGGAGCTGTTTTTT CASSRTRHGELFF
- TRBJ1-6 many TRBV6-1 TGTGCCAGCAGTCGCCAGGGGTCGAAGGGGAATTATTCACCCCTCCACTTT CASSRQGSKGNYSPLHF
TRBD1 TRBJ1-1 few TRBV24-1 TGTGCCACCAGTGAAACAGGGGGCACTGAAGCTTTCTTT CATSETGGTEAFF
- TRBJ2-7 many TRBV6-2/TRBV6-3 TGTGCCAGCAGTTACTCGATCCCGCACGAGCAGTACTTC CASSYSIPHEQYF
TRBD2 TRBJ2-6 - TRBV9 TGTGCCAGCAGCGGGCCTGGCGGGGGGGTCGGGGCCAACGTCCTGACTTTC CASSGPGGGVGANVLTF
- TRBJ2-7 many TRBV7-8 TGTGCCAGCAGCTTACAGATCAGGGACGAGCAGTACTTC CASSLQIRDEQYF
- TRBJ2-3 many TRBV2 TGTGCCACCCGGACTGCGCTCGGGGCAGATACGCAGTATTTT CATRTALGADTQYF
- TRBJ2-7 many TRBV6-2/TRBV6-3 TGTGCCAGCAGTCCGCGGGGTAGCGGTCACTACGAGCAGTACTTC CASSPRGSGHYEQYF
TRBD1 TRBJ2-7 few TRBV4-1 TGCGCCAGCAGCCAAGTCTTAACAGGGGTGTACGAGCAGTACTTC CASSQVLTGVYEQYF
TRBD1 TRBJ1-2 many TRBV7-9 TGTGCCAGCAGCTCGGGACAGGGAAGGGGTGGCTACACCTTC CASSSGQGRGGYTF
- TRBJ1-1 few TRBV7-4 TGTGCCAGCAGCTTAGTCTTTCTCGACAGGAGAACGGGGCAGGAGAACACTGAAGCTTTCTTT CASSLVFLDRRTGQENTEAFF
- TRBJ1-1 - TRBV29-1 TGCAGCGTTTCCAACACCATGAACACTGAAGCTTTCTTT CSVSNTMNTEAFF
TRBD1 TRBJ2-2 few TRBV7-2 TGTGCCAGCAGCCTACTACAGGGGTTCACCGGGGAGCTGTTTTTT CASSLLQGFTGELFF
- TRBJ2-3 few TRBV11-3 TGTGCCAGCAGCTTAGGGGCACGTAGCACAGATACGCAGTATTTT CASSLGARSTDTQYF
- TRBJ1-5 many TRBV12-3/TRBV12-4 TGTGCCAGCCGCCCAGGGATGGGTGGCAATCAGCCCCAGCATTTT CASRPGMGGNQPQHF
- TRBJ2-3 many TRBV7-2 TGTGCCAGCAGCTTAGCGTTGATGGGCAGGGCGAGCACAGATACGCAGTATTTT CASSLALMGRASTDTQYF
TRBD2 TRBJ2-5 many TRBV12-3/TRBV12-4 TGTGCCAGCGGGGAGGGATTGCGGGAGACCCAGTACTTC CASGEGLRETQYF
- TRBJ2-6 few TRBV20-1 TGCAGTGCACAACACGGGCAAGGGGCCAACGTCCTGACTTTC CSAQHGQGANVLTF
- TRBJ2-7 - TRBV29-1 TGCAGCGTTGTTAAGTTAGGACCCCTAGACGAGCAGTACTTC CSVVKLGPLDEQYF
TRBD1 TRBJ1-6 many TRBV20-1 TGCAGTGCTAGAGGGGGGACAGGGAATAATTCACCCCTCCACTTT CSARGGTGNNSPLHF
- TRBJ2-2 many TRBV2 TGTGCCAGCATGGTAGCGAACACCGGGGAGCTGTTTTTT CASMVANTGELFF
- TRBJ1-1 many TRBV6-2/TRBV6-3 TGTGCCAAAGGGGTGAAGGGGACCTCTGAAGCTTTCTTT CAKGVKGTSEAFF
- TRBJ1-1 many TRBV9 TGTGCCAGCACCCTGGGGGGCATGGACACTGAAGCTTTCTTT CASTLGGMDTEAFF
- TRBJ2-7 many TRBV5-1 TGCGCCAGTTCTCGAGAGGGGTGGGAGCAGTACTTC CASSREGWEQYF
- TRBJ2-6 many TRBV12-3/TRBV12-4 TGTGCCAGCAGTCACACAGCCTCTGGGGCCAACGTCCTGACTTTC CASSHTASGANVLTF
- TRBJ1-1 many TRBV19 TGTGCCAGTAGTGGGCCATACACTGAAGCTTTCTTT CASSGPYTEAFF
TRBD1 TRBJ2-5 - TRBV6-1 TGTGCCAGCAGTGAAACTCCGGGACAGGGGACGGAGACCCAGTACTTC CASSETPGQGTETQYF
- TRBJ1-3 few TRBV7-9 TGTGCCAGCAGCTTCAATACGGGAGGAAACACCATATATTTT CASSFNTGGNTIYF
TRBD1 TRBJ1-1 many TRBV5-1 TGCGCCAGCAGCCGTGGACAGGGGGCGTTGAACACTGAAGCTTTCTTT CASSRGQGALNTEAFF
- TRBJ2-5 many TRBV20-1 TGCAGTGCTAGTGGTGGGGATGAGACCCAGTACTTC CSASGGDETQYF
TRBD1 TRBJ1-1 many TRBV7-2 TGTGCCAGCAGTTCCGACAGGGGCACTGAAGCTTTCTTT CASSSDRGTEAFF